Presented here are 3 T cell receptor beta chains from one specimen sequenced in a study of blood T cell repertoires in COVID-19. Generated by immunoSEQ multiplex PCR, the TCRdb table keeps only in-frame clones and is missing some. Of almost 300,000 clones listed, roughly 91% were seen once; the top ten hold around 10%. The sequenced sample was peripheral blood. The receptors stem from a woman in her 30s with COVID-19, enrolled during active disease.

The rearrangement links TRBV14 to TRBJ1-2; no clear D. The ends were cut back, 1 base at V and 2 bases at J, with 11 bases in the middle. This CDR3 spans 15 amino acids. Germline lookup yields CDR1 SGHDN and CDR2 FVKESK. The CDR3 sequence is CASSQVGRLNYGYTF. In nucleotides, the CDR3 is TGTGCCAGCAGCCAAGTGGGGAGACTAAACTATGGCTACACCTTC.

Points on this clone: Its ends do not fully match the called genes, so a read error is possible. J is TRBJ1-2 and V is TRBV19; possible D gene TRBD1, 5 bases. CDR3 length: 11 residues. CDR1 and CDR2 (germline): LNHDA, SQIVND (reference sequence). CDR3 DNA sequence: TGTGCCACAATGAGAAGTGGACACTTAAGCTTC. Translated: CATMRSGHLSF.

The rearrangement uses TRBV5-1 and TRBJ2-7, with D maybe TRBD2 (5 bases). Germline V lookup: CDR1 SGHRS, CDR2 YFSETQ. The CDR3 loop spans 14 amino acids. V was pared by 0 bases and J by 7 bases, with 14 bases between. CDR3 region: CASSLVPDSGEQYF. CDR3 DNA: TGCGCCAGCAGCTTGGTCCCAGACTCGGGGGAGCAGTACTTC.